This T cell receptor (beta chain) was captured by sequencing in a study of T cells in Graves' hyperthyroidism and ophthalmopathy. This clonotype was detected a few times. TCR beta CDR3 sequences were amplified from RNA transcripts. The TCR CDR3 was amplified in a first-round RT-PCR using the HTBI primer set. A single record per CDR3 protein comes from TCRdb applying MiXCR to the multiplex PCR reads. The sample carries around 570,000 distinct CDR3 sequences, 15% to 20% recorded once. The germline CDR1 and CDR2 sequences are MDHEN and SYDVKM. The CDR3 is made up of 13 amino acids. V was pared by 6 bases and J by 4 bases, with 11 bases between. The cohort's ophthalmopathy patients, a group with duration under 3 months, had a Clinical Activity Score of at least 3 and a NOSPECS grade of at least 4. Uncontrolled infections, other autoimmune diseases, pregnancy or lactation led to exclusion of patients. Thyroid ultrasound, orbital computed tomography, clinical symptoms, and serum thyroxine and TRAb underpinned diagnoses. PBMCs were sourced from about 10 ml fresh peripheral blood.

The sample taken for sequencing was blood. The chain employs TRBV28 and TRBJ2-3, with D possibly TRBD1 on 6 matching bases. This receptor was identified in a middle-aged man with Graves' ophthalmopathy. The CDR3 DNA reads as TGTGCCAGCAGCCGGGACACGGCAGATACGCAGTATTTT. It codes for CASSRDTADTQYF.